These 21 T cell receptor beta chains were sequenced from one sample in a study of OX40 agonist ivuxolimab in advanced cancers. The data were produced by immunoSEQ multiplex PCR, yet TCRdb's version contains in-frame clones alone and is incomplete. The sample records about 80,000 clones, over 85% being singletons. Sequenced material: CD4+ or CD8+ T cells sorted from blood, taken in a trial of the OX40 agonist ivuxolimab. These receptor sequences come from an adult with an advanced solid tumor such as melanoma, head and neck, liver or kidney cancer.

V and J are TRBV7-9 and TRBJ2-1; D remains ambiguous. This CDR3 comprises 12 residues. Per the germline V gene, CDR1 is SEHNR and CDR2 is FQNEAQ (reference sequence). Between the trimmed V and J ends, which lost 1 base and 7 bases, there was a span of 5 bases. CDR3 nucleotides: TGTGCCAGCAGCTTAGTGGAAAATGAGCAGTTCTTC. It codes for CASSLVENEQFF.

This clone was recorded once. The CDR3 DNA follows: TGTGCCAGCAGTGAGGGGACCTCTACAGATACGCAGTATTTT. It specifies CASSEGTSTDTQYF. The V and J genes are TRBV25-1 and TRBJ2-3; D possibly matches TRBD1 or TRBD2 (5 bases each). Germline loops: CDR1 MGHDK, CDR2 SYGVNS. V shed 3 bases and J shed 3 bases, with 10 bases lying between them. This CDR3 contains 14 residues.

This clone showed up just once. The gene calls are TRBV7-2 and TRBJ1-3; D not certain. Per germline, CDR1 SGHTA and CDR2 FQGNSA. The CDR3 is made up of 16 amino acids. With 3 bases removed from V and 1 base from J, the gap between germline ends came to 13 bases. The CDR3 here is CASSLGSPHSGNTIYF. For the CDR3, the DNA is TGTGCCAGCAGCTTGGGCAGTCCCCATTCTGGAAACACCATATATTTT.

The chain has TRBV6-6 and TRBJ2-7; D is perhaps TRBD2 (6 bases). Germline assignment: CDR1 MNHNY and CDR2 SVGAGI (reference sequence). V dropped 8 bases and J dropped 2 bases, with 10 bases sitting between them. The length of the CDR3 is 12 residues. CDR3 amino acids: CASRDFPYEQYF. DNA for the CDR3: TGTGCCAGCCGGGACTTCCCCTACGAGCAGTACTTC.

The rearrangement uses TRBV5-5 and TRBJ1-4, with unresolved D. Germline V gives CDR1 SGHKS, CDR2 YYEKEE (reference sequence). The CDR3 is made up of 12 amino acids. The V and J ends lost 5 bases and 2 bases respectively, with 4 bases between them. CDR3: CASSFTNEKLFF. The CDR3 DNA sequence: TGTGCCAGCAGTTTCACTAATGAAAAACTGTTTTTT.

This clone was seen a single time. The chain links TRBV7-9 to TRBJ2-5; the D call may be TRBD1 or TRBD2 (6 bases each). With 4 bases removed from V and 5 bases from J, the gap between germline ends came to 20 bases. This CDR3 comprises 16 residues. Germline CDR1 reads SEHNR; CDR2 reads FQNEAQ (reference sequence). The CDR3, as DNA: TGTGCCAGCAGCTCAATAGGCGCCGGGGGCGGGGAGACCCAGTACTTC. This gives the protein CASSSIGAGGGETQYF.

This rearrangement joins TRBV11-3 to TRBJ1-4; D remains unclear. V was trimmed by 0 bases and J by 4 bases, leaving 9 bases between them. Germline V CDR1 and CDR2: SGHNT, YENEEA. CDR3 length: 15 amino acids. The CDR3 here is CASSLDGHSNEKLFF. The DNA for the CDR3 is TGTGCCAGCAGCTTAGACGGGCACAGTAATGAAAAACTGTTTTTT.

The rearrangement uses TRBV11-1 and TRBJ2-2; a possible D gene is TRBD1 (6 bases). Trimming took 6 bases from V and 0 from J, leaving 17 bases between them. The CDR3 runs to 17 residues. The germline gives CDR1 SGHAT, CDR2 FQDESV (reference sequence). The CDR3 coding sequence is TGTGCCAGCAGTCTTGTTGTGGGGGCCTCGAACACCGGGGAGCTGTTTTTT. This gives the protein CASSLVVGASNTGELFF.

This chain links TRBV5-1 with TRBJ1-3, with TRBD1 as a possible D gene (5 bases). Germline values: CDR1 SGHRS, CDR2 YFSETQ. Trimming removed 9 bases from V and 3 bases from J, with 13 bases in between. The CDR3 totals 13 residues. CDR3 in DNA: TGCGCCACTCGTTTGGGGGATGGAAACACCATATATTTT. Its translation: CATRLGDGNTIYF.

The rearrangement uses TRBV10-2 and TRBJ2-5; 9 bases are shared with TRBD2. CDR3 length equals 14 residues. In germline, CDR1 is WSHSY, CDR2 SAAADI. V lost 8 bases to trimming and J lost 5 bases; unmatched junction nucleotides: 9. DNA of the CDR3: TGCGCCAGCTACGGCGGGAGGGCCTCGGAGACCCAGTACTTC. Protein sequence: CASYGGRASETQYF.

As for this clone: Other DNA sequences of this sample code for an identical CDR3. This sequence joins TRBV7-2 and TRBJ1-2; D is uncertain. Germline assignment: CDR1 SGHTA and CDR2 FQGNSA. CDR3 length: 12 residues. V dropped 2 bases and J dropped 8 bases, with 9 bases sitting between them. In nucleotides, the CDR3 is TGTGCCAGCAGCTTATCCCCAGCAGGCTACACCTTC. Its translation: CASSLSPAGYTF.

This sequence joins TRBV28 and TRBJ2-7, with D possibly called TRBD1 or TRBD2 (5 bases each). V was pared by 11 bases and J by 3 bases, with 14 bases between. The CDR3 contains 12 residues. Germline-derived CDR1 and CDR2 are MDHEN and SYDVKM. CDR3 coding DNA: TGTGCCGTTCGGGGCGGACACTACGAGCAGTACTTC. It specifies CAVRGGHYEQYF. The full variable domain, its missing parts supplied by reference TRBV28 and TRBJ2-7, is DVKVTQSSRYLVKRTGEKVFLECVQDMDHENMFWYRQDPGLGLRLIYFSYDVKMKEKGDIPEGYSVSREKKERFSLILESASTNQTSMYLCAVRGGHYEQYFGPGTRLTVT.

The gene calls are TRBV7-2 and TRBJ2-7; TRBD1 agrees at 8 bases. The germline gives CDR1 SGHTA, CDR2 FQGNSA. V lost 4 bases, J lost 5 bases, and 4 bases stayed unmatched. This CDR3 contains 13 residues. CDR3 nucleotide sequence: TGTGCCAGCAGCTATGACAGGGGAGACGAGCAGTACTTC. Translated, it gives CASSYDRGDEQYF.

This chain joins TRBV10-2 and TRBJ2-5, with D hard to call. The CDR3 sequence is 12 residues long. V lost 4 bases and J lost 5, with 8 bases in between. Germline V gene data show CDR1 as WSHSY and CDR2 as SAAADI. Here the CDR3 reads CASSGLSETQYF. The CDR3, as DNA: TGCGCCAGCAGTGGACTGAGTGAGACCCAGTACTTC.

This clone was counted a single time. The chain carries TRBV27 and TRBJ2-1; tentatively, D is TRBD2 (5 bases). Between the trimmed V and J ends, which lost 2 bases and 8 bases, there was a span of 7 bases. Germline V gene sequence: CDR1 MNHEY, CDR2 SMNVEV (reference sequence). The CDR3 consists of 12 residues. CDR3 in DNA: TGTGCCAGCAGTTTAGAGGGCCATGAGCAGTTCTTC. Its translation: CASSLEGHEQFF.

CDR3 region: CASSLSGGGTNYGYTF. The DNA of the CDR3 is TGTGCCAGCAGTTTATCCGGCGGAGGGACTAACTATGGCTACACCTTC. The chain carries TRBV28 and TRBJ1-2; D is undetermined. The CDR3 consists of 16 residues. Germline CDR1 reads MDHEN; CDR2 reads SYDVKM. Trimming left V 1 base short and J 0 bases short, with 12 bases between.

This clone was seen only once. A junction end diverges from the germline sequence, so it may reflect a read error. Other DNA sequences from this sample encode an identical CDR3 as well. The rearrangement uses TRBV7-9 and TRBJ2-7; D gene unclear. Germline loops: CDR1 SEHNR, CDR2 FQNEAQ (reference sequence). The CDR3 is 11 residues long. The CDR3: CASSSFYEQYF. Here the CDR3 DNA reads TGTGCCAGTAGCTCCTTTTACGAGCAGTACTTC.

The chain has TRBV7-8 and TRBJ1-2, with D maybe TRBD1 (5 bases). The V and J ends lost 1 base and 2 bases respectively, with 14 bases between them. Germline CDR1 and CDR2: SGHVS and FQNEAQ. This CDR3 comprises 16 residues. The CDR3 coding sequence is TGTGCCAGCAGCTTAGAATTAGGGGACCTCAACTATGGCTACACCTTC. It yields the protein CASSLELGDLNYGYTF.

The V and J genes are TRBV21-1 and TRBJ2-7; no DNA check was done on the table's D call, TRBD1. TRBV21-1 is tagged as a pseudogene. This CDR3 is built from 15 residues. The CDR3 coding sequence is TGTGCCAGCAGCAAAGGCTGGACAGGGGCTGGCGAGCAGTACTTC. As protein: CASSKGWTGAGEQYF.

This sequence joins TRBV2 and TRBJ2-7, with TRBD1 identical over 8 bases. The CDR3 spans 14 residues. The germline gives CDR1 SNHLY, CDR2 FYNNEI. The ends lost 6 bases at V and 4 bases at J; junction bases unmatched: 8. The DNA of the CDR3 is TGTGCCAGCAGCATAAGGACAGGGCAGTACGAGCAGTACTTC. It codes for CASSIRTGQYEQYF.

The gene calls are TRBV7-8 and TRBJ1-2; the match to TRBD1 covers 7 bases. The CDR3 has 14 amino acids. CDR1 and CDR2 from the germline V gene are SGHVS and FQNEAQ. J lost 4 bases, V lost 5 bases, and 7 bases had no gene match. DNA for the CDR3: TGTGCCAGCAGCATAGGACAGGCGCGCTATGGCTACACCTTC. It translates to CASSIGQARYGYTF.